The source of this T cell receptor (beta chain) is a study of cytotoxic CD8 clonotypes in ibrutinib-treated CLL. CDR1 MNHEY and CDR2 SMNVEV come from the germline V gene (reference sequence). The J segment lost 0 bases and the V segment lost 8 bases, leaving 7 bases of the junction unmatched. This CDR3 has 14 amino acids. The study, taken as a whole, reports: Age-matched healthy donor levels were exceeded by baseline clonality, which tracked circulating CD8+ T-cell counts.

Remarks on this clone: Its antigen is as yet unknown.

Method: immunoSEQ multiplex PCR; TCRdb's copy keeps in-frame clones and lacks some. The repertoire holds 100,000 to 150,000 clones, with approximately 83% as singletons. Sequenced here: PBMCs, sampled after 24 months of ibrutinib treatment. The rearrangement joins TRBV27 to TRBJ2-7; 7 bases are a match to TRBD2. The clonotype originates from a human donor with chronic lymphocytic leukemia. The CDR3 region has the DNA TGTGCCAGCGGCACAGCGGGGCGCTCCTACGAGCAGTACTTC. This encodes CASGTAGRSYEQYF.